This paragraph covers one TCR beta chain sequence. No antigen is known for it. These data are taken from a study of cytomegalovirus exposure and HLA in healthy donors. Study-level findings and limits: A later analysis linked 16,951 TCR beta sequences to HLA alleles at 0.05 false discovery rate.

The CDR3 loop spans 15 amino acids. Trimming removed 1 base at V and 5 bases at J, with 10 bases between. In germline, CDR1 is SGHRS, CDR2 YFSETQ. 13 Jbeta primers and 60 Vbeta primers were used for the PCR. Sequencing was performed with immunoSEQ multiplex PCR; in TCRdb, only in-frame clones are kept and a portion is missing. The data contain over 150,000 clones, more than 75% of them seen just once; the ten biggest clones take up about 0.24%. This chain links TRBV5-1 with TRBJ1-6; the D gene is possibly TRBD1 (5 bases). The specimen was PBMCs. The source of this sequence is a girl under three years old in good health and CMV-seronegative. This CDR3 is CASSLQTVNNSPLHF. The CDR3 nucleotides are TGCGCCAGCAGCTTGCAGACAGTCAATAATTCACCCCTCCACTTT.